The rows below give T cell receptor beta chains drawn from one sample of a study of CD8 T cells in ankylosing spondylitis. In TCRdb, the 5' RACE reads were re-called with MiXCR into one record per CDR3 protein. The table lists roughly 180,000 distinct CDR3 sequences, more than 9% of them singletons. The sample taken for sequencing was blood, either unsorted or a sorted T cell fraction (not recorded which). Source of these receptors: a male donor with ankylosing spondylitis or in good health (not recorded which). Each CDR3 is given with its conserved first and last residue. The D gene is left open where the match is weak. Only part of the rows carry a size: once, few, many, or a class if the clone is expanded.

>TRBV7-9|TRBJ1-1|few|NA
CASSAPLDTEAFF
TGTGCCAGCAGCGCACCCTTGGACACTGAAGCTTTCTTT
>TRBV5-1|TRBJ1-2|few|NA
CASSLTGDANYGYTF
TGCGCCAGCAGCCTCACAGGCGACGCTAACTATGGCTACACCTTC
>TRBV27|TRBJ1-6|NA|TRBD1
CASSFFTTGGIRHLPLHF
TGTGCCAGCAGTTTTTTTACAACAGGGGGCATAAGGCATTTACCCCTCCACTTT
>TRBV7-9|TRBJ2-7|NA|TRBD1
CASSSGQGSYEQYF
TGTGCCAGCAGCTCGGGACAGGGGTCCTACGAGCAGTACTTC
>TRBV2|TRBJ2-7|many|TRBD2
CASSEERGYEQYF
TGTGCCAGCAGTGAAGAGCGGGGATACGAGCAGTACTTC
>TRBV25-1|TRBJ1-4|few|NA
CASSEGGHEKLFF
TGTGCCAGCAGTGAGGGGGGTCATGAAAAACTGTTTTTT
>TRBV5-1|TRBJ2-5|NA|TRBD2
CASTSGGSQETQYF
TGCGCCAGCACCAGCGGGGGGTCCCAAGAGACCCAGTACTTC
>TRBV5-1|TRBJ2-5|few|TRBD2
CASSNFGGRASSETQYF
TGCGCCAGCAGCAATTTCGGCGGGAGGGCCTCTTCAGAGACCCAGTACTTC
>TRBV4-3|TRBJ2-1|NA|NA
CASSHIGYNEQFF
TGCGCCAGCAGCCACATCGGGTACAATGAGCAGTTCTTC
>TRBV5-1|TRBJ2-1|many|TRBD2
CASSFGAGTTNEQFF
TGCGCCAGCAGCTTCGGGGCCGGGACTACAAATGAGCAGTTCTTC
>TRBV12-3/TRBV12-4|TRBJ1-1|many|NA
CASSRPGQNTEAFF
TGTGCCAGCAGCAGACCGGGACAGAACACTGAAGCTTTCTTT
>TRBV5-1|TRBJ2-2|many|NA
CASNRENTGELFF
TGCGCCAGCAATCGAGAAAACACCGGGGAGCTGTTTTTT
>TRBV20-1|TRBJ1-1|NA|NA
CSARDLGRTAYEAFF
TGCAGTGCTAGAGATTTGGGCCGGACAGCGTATGAAGCTTTCTTT
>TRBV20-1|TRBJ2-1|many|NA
CSAREGTFYNEQFF
TGCAGTGCTAGAGAGGGGACTTTCTACAATGAGCAGTTCTTC
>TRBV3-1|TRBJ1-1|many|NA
CASSQEFGGSEAFF
TGTGCCAGCAGCCAAGAGTTTGGGGGCTCTGAAGCTTTCTTT
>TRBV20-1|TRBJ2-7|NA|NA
CSASLGGDEQYF
TGCAGTGCTAGCCTCGGCGGGGACGAGCAGTACTTC
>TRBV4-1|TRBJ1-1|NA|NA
CASSQGTVEAFF
TGCGCCAGCAGCCAAGGGACCGTTGAAGCTTTCTTT
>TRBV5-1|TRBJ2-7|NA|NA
CASSLASSPRGQFPYEQYF
TGCGCCAGCAGCTTGGCCTCTAGCCCCCGCGGACAGTTTCCCTACGAGCAGTACTTC
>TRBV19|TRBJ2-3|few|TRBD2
CASSILASGSTDTQYF
TGTGCCAGTAGTATTTTGGCTAGCGGAAGCACAGATACGCAGTATTTT
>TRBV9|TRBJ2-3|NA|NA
CTSSVGTSRGTDTQYF
TGTACCAGCAGCGTAGGAACTAGTCGAGGCACAGATACGCAGTATTTT
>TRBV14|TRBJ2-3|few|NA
CASSPWGLDTQYF
TGTGCCAGCAGCCCCTGGGGCCTAGATACGCAGTATTTT
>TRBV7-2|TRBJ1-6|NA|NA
CASSLVPGASNSPLHF
TGTGCCAGCAGCTTAGTTCCGGGGGCGAGTAATTCACCCCTCCACTTT
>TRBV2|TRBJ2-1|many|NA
CASSVTLAYNEQFF
TGTGCCAGCAGTGTAACACTAGCCTACAATGAGCAGTTCTTC
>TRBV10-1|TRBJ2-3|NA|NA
CASSDGQSSTDTQYF
TGCGCCAGCAGTGACGGCCAGAGTAGCACAGATACGCAGTATTTT
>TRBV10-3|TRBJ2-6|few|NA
CAISDPTGAGANVLTF
TGTGCCATCAGTGACCCGACAGGTGCTGGGGCCAACGTCCTGACTTTC
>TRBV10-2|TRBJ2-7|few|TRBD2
CASSEISGTYEQYF
TGCGCCAGCAGTGAGATTAGCGGGACATACGAGCAGTACTTC
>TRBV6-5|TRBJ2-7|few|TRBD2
CASSYSGCASYEQYF
TGTGCCAGCAGTTATAGCGGGTGCGCATCCTACGAGCAGTACTTC
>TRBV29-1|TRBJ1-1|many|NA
CSVVSVNTEAFF
TGCAGCGTTGTTAGCGTGAACACTGAAGCTTTCTTT
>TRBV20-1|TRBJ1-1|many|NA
CSATLGATVTKGFF
TGCAGTGCTACTCTGGGGGCTACGGTTACAAAGGGTTTCTTT
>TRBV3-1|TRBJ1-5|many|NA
CASAERDRQPQHF
TGTGCCAGCGCTGAGCGGGATCGTCAGCCCCAGCATTTT
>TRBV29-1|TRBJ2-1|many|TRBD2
CSGKLAGDSNEQFF
TGCAGCGGCAAACTAGCGGGAGATAGTAATGAGCAGTTCTTC
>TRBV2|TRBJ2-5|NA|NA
CASSDRGGTQYF
TGTGCCAGCAGTGATAGGGGGGGGACCCAGTACTTC
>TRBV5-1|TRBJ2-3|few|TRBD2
CASRPDGGSTDTQYF
TGCGCCAGCAGGCCAGACGGGGGGAGCACAGATACGCAGTATTTT
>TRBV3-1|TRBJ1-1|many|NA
CASSQGGARAEAFF
TGTGCCAGCAGCCAAGGGGGGGCGCGGGCTGAAGCTTTCTTT
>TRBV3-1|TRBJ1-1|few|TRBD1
CASSQRGTGNTEAFF
TGTGCCAGCAGCCAGAGAGGGACAGGGAACACTGAAGCTTTCTTT
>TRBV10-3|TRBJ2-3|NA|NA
CAISVGDLGGDTQYF
TGTGCCATCAGTGTAGGGGACCTAGGGGGAGATACGCAGTATTTT
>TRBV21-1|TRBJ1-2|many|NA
CASSNRDRGPYGPIGYTF
TGTGCCAGCAGCAACCGGGACAGGGGGCCTTACGGCCCCATCGGCTACACCTTC
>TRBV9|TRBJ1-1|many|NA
CASSVGHPNTEAFF
TGTGCCAGCAGCGTAGGACACCCTAACACTGAAGCTTTCTTT
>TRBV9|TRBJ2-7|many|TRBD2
CASSVGASGGAYEQYF
TGTGCCAGCAGCGTAGGCGCTAGCGGGGGAGCCTACGAGCAGTACTTC
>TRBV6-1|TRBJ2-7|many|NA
CASSEARAAFSYEQYF
TGTGCCAGCAGTGAAGCGAGGGCAGCGTTCTCCTACGAGCAGTACTTC
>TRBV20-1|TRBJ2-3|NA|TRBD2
CSVWDLGLAGGPRADTQYF
TGCAGTGTCTGGGACCTGGGACTAGCGGGAGGGCCGAGGGCAGATACGCAGTATTTT
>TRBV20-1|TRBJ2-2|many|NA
CSAPAGINTGELFF
TGCAGTGCCCCGGCAGGGATAAACACCGGGGAGCTGTTTTTT
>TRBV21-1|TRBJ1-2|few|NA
CASEVADRGLNYGYTF
TGTGCCAGCGAAGTCGCCGACAGGGGGCTTAACTATGGCTACACCTTC
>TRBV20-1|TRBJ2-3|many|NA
CSASFPGASTDTQYF
TGCAGTGCTAGTTTCCCAGGTGCTAGCACAGATACGCAGTATTTT
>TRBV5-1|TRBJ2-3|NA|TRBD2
CATSLESSGVADTQYF
TGCGCCACCAGCTTGGAGTCTAGCGGGGTCGCAGATACGCAGTATTTT
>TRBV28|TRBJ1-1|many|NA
CASGRRGPGQNTEAFF
TGTGCCAGCGGCCGAAGAGGTCCGGGACAGAACACTGAAGCTTTCTTT
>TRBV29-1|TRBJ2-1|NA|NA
CSARGQYNEQFF
TGCAGCGCCCGGGGGCAGTACAATGAGCAGTTCTTC
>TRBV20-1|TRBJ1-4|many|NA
CSASTRWGEKLFF
TGCAGTGCCTCGACCCGGTGGGGTGAAAAACTGTTTTTT
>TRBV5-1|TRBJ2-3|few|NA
CASRAQTSTDTQYF
TGCGCCAGCAGAGCGCAGACTAGCACAGATACGCAGTATTTT
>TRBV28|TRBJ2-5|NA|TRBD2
CASTSQGLEETQYF
TGTGCCAGCACCTCGCAGGGACTAGAAGAGACCCAGTACTTC
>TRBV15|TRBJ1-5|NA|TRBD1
CATSPGGGHNQPQHF
TGTGCCACCTCCCCAGGGGGGGGTCACAATCAGCCCCAGCATTTT
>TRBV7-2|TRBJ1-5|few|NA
CASSDSGNQPQHF
TGTGCCAGCAGCGATTCTGGCAATCAACCCCAGCATTTT
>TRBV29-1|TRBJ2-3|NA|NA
CSVDQGTDTQYF
TGCAGCGTTGATCAGGGGACAGATACGCAGTATTTT
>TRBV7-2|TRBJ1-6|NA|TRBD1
CASSLVGTGTPSPLHF
TGTGCCAGCAGCTTAGTGGGGACAGGGACACCCTCACCCCTCCACTTT
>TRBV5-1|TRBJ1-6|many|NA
CASSFGEDNSPLHF
TGCGCCAGCAGCTTCGGAGAAGATAATTCACCCCTCCACTTT